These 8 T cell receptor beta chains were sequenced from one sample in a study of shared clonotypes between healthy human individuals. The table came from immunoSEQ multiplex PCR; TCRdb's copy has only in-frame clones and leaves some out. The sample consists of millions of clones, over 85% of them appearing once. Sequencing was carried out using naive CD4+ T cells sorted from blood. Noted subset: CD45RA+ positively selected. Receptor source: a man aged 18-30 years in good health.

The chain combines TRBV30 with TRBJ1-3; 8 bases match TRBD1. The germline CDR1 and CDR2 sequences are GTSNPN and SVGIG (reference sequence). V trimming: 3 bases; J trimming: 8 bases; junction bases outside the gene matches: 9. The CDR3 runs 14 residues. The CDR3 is CAWRATGGHHTIYF. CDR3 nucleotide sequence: TGTGCCTGGAGGGCTACAGGGGGACACCACACCATATATTTT.

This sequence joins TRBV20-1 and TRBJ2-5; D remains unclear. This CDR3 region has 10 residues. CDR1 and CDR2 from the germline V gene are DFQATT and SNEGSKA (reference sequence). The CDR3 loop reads CSPSRETQYF. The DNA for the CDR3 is TGCAGCCCCTCCCGGGAGACCCAGTACTTC.

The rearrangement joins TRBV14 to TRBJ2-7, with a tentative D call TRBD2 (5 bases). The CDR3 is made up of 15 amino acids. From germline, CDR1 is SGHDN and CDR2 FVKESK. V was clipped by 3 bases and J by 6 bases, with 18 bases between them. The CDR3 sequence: CASSQSAALGSEQYF. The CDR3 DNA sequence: TGTGCCAGCAGCCAGTCTGCGGCGCTGGGGAGCGAGCAGTACTTC.

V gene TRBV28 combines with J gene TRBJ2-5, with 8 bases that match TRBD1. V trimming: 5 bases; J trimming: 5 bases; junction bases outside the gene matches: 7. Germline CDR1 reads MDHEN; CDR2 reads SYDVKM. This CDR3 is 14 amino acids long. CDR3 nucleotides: TGTGCCAGCAGTGCGACAGGGGTTGGCGAGACCCAGTACTTC. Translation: CASSATGVGETQYF.

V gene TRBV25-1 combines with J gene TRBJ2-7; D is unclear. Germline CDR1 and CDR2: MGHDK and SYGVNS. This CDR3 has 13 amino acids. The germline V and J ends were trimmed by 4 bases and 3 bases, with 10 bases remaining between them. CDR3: CASSVAADYEQYF. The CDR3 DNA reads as TGTGCCAGCAGTGTTGCAGCTGACTACGAGCAGTACTTC.

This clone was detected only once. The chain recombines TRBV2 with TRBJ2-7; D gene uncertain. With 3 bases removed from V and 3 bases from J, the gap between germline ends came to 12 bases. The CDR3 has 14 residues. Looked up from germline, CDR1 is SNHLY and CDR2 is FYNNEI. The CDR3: CASSDGSGNYEQYF. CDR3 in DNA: TGTGCCAGCAGTGATGGCAGTGGGAACTACGAGCAGTACTTC.

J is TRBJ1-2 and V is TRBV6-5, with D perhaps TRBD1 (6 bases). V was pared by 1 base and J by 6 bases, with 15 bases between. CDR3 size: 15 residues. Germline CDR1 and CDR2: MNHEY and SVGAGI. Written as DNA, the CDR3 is TGTGCCAGCAGTTACTATTTGGGGGGCGCCCATGGCTACACCTTC. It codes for CASSYYLGGAHGYTF.

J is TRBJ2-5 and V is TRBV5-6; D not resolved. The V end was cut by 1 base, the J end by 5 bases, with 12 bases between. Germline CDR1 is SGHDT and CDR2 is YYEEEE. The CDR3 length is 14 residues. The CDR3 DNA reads TGTGCCAGCAGCTTGCGGGCGATCACGGAGACCCAGTACTTC. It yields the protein CASSLRAITETQYF.